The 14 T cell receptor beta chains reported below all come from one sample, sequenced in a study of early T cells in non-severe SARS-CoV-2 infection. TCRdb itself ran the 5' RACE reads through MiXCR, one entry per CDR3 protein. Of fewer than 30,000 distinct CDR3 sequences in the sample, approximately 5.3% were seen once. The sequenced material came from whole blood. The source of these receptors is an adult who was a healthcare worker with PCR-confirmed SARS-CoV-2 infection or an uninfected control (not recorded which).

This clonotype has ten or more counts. The CDR3: CASSQRQTNQPQHF. In DNA, the CDR3 is TGTGCCAGCAGCCAAAGACAGACCAATCAGCCCCAGCATTTT. The rearrangement joins TRBV3-1 to TRBJ1-5; D might be TRBD1 (5 bases). Germline assignment: CDR1 LGHDT and CDR2 YNNKEL (reference sequence). Trimming shortened V by 2 bases and J by 3 bases, and 8 bases separated the two germline ends. The CDR3 totals 14 residues.

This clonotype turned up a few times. The CDR3 loop reads CASTEGAGNIQYF. The CDR3 coding sequence is TGTGCCAGCACGGAGGGGGCGGGAAACATTCAGTACTTC. The rearrangement joins TRBV6-1 to TRBJ2-4; D may be TRBD1 (7 bases). V was clipped by 7 bases and J by 6 bases, with 13 bases between them. Germline-derived CDR1 and CDR2 are MNHNS and SASEGT. This CDR3 is 13 amino acids long.

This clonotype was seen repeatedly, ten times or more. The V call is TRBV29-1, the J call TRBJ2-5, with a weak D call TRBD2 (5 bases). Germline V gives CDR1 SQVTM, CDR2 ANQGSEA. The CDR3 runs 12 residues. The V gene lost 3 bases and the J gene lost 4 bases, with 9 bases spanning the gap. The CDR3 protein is CSVEELGETQYF. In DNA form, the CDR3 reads TGCAGCGTTGAGGAACTAGGAGAGACCCAGTACTTC.

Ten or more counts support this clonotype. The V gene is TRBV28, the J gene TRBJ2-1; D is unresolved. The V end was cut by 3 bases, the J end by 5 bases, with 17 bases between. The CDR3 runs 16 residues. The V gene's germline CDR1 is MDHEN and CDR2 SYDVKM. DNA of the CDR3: TGTGCCAGCAGTTTTGCTGTACAGCCCTTTGACAATGAGCAGTTCTTC. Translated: CASSFAVQPFDNEQFF.

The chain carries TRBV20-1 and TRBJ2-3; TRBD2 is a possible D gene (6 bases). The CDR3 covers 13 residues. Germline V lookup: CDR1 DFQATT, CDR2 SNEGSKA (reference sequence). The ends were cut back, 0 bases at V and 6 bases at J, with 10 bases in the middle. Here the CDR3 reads CSARDPRGDTQYF. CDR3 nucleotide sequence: TGCAGTGCTAGAGATCCCCGGGGGGATACGCAGTATTTT.

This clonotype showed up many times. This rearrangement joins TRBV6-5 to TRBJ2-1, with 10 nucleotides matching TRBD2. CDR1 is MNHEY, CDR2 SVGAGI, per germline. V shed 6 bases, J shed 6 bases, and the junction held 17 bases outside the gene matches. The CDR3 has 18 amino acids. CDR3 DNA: TGTGCCAGCAGAACGACTAGCGGGTACCCGAGCCCTCGCAATGAGCAGTTCTTC. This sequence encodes CASRTTSGYPSPRNEQFF.

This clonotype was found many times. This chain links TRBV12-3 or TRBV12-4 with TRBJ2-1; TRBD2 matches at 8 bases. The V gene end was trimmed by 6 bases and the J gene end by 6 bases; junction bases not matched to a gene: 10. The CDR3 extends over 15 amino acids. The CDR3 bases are TGTGCCAGCAGCCTTGAGCGGGAGCGCGGCAATGAGCAGTTCTTC. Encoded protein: CASSLERERGNEQFF.

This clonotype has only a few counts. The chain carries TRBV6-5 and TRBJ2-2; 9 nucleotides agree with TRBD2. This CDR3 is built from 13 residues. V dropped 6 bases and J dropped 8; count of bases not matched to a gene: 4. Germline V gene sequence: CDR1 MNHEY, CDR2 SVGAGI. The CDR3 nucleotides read TGTGCCAGCAGGCGGGGGGGTTCAGGGGAGCTGTTTTTT. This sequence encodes CASRRGGSGELFF.

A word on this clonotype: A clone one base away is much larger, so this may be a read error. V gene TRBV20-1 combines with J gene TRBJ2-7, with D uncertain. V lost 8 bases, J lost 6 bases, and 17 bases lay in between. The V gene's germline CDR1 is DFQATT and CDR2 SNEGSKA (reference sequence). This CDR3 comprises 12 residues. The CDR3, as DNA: TGCAGTTGGGCGGCCTACCTGGGCGAGCAGTACTTC. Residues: CSWAAYLGEQYF.

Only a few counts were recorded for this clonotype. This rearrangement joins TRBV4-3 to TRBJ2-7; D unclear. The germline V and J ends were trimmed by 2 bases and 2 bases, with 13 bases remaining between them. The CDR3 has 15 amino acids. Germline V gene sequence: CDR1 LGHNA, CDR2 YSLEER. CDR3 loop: CASSQSFHTAYEQYF. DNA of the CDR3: TGCGCCAGCAGCCAAAGTTTCCACACGGCCTACGAGCAGTACTTC.

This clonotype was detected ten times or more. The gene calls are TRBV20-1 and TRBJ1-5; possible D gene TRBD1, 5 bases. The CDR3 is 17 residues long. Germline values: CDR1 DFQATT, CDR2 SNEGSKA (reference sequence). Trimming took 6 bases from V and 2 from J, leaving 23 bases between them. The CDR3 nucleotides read TGCAGTGCCAGATTTGATGGAGGGGCCTATGGCAATCAGCCCCAGCATTTT. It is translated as CSARFDGGAYGNQPQHF.

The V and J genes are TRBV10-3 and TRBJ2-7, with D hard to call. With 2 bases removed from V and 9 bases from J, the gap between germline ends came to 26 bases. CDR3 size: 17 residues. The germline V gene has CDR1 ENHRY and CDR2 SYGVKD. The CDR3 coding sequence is TGTGCCATCAGTGAGACTCGTCCGGGCGGTGAGGAAGTAGGGCAGTACTTC. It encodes CAISETRPGGEEVGQYF.

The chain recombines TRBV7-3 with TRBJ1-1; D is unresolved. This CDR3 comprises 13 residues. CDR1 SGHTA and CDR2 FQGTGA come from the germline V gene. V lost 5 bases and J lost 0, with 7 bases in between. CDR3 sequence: CASSRNMNTEAFF. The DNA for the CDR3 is TGTGCCAGCAGCCGGAATATGAACACTGAAGCTTTCTTT.

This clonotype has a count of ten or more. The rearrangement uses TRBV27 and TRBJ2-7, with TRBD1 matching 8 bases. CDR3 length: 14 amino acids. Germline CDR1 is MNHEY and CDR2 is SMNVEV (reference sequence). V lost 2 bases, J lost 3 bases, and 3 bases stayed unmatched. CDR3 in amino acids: CASSLRQGSYEQYF. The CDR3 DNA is TGTGCCAGCAGTTTACGACAGGGGAGCTACGAGCAGTACTTC.